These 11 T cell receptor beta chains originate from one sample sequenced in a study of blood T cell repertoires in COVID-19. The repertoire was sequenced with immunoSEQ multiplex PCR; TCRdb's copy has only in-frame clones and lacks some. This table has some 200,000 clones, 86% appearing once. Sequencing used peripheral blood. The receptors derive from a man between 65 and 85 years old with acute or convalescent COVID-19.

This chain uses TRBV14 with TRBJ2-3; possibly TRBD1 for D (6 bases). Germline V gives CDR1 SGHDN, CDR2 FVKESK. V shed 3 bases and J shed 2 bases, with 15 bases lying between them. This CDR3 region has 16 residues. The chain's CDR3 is CASSHMTGGNTDTQYF. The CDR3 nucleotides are TGTGCCAGCAGCCATATGACAGGAGGAAACACAGATACGCAGTATTTT.

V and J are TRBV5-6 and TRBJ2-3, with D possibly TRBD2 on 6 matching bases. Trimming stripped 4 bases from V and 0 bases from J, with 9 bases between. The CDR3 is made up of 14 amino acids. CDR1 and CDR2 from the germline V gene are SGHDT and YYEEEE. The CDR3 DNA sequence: TGTGCCAGCAGCATTGGAGGGAGCACAGATACGCAGTATTTT. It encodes CASSIGGSTDTQYF.

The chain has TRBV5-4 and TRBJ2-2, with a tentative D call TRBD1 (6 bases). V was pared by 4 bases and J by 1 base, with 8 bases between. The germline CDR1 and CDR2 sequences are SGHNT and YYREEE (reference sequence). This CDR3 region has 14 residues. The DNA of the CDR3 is TGTGCCAGCAGCCAGGGACAGAACACCGGGGAGCTGTTTTTT. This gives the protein CASSQGQNTGELFF.

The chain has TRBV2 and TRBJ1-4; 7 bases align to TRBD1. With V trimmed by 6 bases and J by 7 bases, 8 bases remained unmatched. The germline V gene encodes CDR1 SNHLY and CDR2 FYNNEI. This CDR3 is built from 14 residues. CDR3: CASSHDRVGEKLFF. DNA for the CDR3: TGTGCCAGCAGCCATGACAGGGTCGGTGAAAAACTGTTTTTT.

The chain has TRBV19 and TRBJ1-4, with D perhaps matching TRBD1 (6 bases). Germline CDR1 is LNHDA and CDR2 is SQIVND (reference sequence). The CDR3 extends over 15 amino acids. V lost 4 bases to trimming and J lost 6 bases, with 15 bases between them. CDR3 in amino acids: CASSRNTGMDEKLFF. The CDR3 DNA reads TGTGCCAGTAGTAGGAATACAGGGATGGATGAAAAACTGTTTTTT.

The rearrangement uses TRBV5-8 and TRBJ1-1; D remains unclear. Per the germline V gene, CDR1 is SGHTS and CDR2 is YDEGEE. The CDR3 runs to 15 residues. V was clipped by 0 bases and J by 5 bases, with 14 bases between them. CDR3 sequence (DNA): TGTGCCAGCAGCTTGGAGCGGTTCGTAGGAACTGAAGCTTTCTTT. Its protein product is CASSLERFVGTEAFF.

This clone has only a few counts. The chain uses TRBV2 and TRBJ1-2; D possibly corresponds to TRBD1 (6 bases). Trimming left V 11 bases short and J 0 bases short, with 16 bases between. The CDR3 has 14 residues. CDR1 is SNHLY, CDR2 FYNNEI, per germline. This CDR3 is CAGQRGWTNYGYTF. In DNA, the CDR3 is TGTGCCGGCCAGAGGGGGTGGACTAACTATGGCTACACCTTC. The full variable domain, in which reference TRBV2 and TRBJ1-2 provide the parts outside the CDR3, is EPEVTQTPSHQVTQMGQEVILRCVPISNHLYFYWYRQILGQKVEFLVSFYNNEISEKSEIFDDQFSVERPDGSNFTLKIRSTKLEDSAMYFCAGQRGWTNYGYTFGSGTRLTVV.

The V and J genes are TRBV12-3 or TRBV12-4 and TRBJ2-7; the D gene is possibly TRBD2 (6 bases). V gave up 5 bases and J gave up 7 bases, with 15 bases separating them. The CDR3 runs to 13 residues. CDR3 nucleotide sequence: TGTGCCAGCAGTCCCCGCAGGGCGGGAGAGCAGTACTTC. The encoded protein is CASSPRRAGEQYF.

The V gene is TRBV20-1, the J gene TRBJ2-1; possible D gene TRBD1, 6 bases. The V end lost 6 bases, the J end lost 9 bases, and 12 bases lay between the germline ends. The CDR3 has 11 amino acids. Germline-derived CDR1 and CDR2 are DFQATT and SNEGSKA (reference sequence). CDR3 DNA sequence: TGCAGTGCGTACAGGGCTGGTGAGCAGTTCTTC. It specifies CSAYRAGEQFF.

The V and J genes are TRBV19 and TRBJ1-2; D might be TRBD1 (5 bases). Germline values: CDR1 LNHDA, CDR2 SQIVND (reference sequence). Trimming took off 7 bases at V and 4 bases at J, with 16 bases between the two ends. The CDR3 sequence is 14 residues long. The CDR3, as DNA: TGTGCCAGTACCCCAAGGGGCCGTCCCTATGGCTACACCTTC. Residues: CASTPRGRPYGYTF.

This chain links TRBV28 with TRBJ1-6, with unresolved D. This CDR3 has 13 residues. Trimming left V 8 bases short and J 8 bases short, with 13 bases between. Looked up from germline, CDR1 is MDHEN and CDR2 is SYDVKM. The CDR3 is CASRRRAYSPLHF. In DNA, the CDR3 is TGTGCCAGCCGCCGGCGGGCCTATTCACCCCTCCACTTT. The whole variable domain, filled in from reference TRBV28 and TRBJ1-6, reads DVKVTQSSRYLVKRTGEKVFLECVQDMDHENMFWYRQDPGLGLRLIYFSYDVKMKEKGDIPEGYSVSREKKERFSLILESASTNQTSMYLCASRRRAYSPLHFGNGTRLTVT.